One sample yielded the 31 T cell receptor beta chains listed below, sequenced in a study of shared clonotypes between healthy human individuals. Assay used: immunoSEQ multiplex PCR; TCRdb lists only in-frame clones, some missing. The sample has approximately 2.5 million clones, approximately 93% seen once; the top ten hold roughly 0.39%. The sequenced sample consisted of naive CD4+ T cells from PBMCs. The subset is: CD45RA+ positively selected. The source of these receptors is a man aged 18-30 years in good health. Some clones in this sample may be carry-over from other donors' samples.

Remarks on this clone: Other DNA sequences within the sample encode an identical CDR3. The rearrangement uses TRBV29-1 and TRBJ1-3; D not certain. Trimming cost V 4 bases and J 0 bases, with 7 bases left between them. This CDR3 is 13 amino acids long. CDR1 SQVTM and CDR2 ANQGSEA come from the germline V gene. This CDR3 is CSVVGSSGNTIYF. In DNA, the CDR3 is TGCAGCGTTGTAGGGAGCTCTGGAAACACCATATATTTT.

About this clone: This sample also contains other DNA sequences that code for the same CDR3. This sequence joins TRBV2 and TRBJ1-2; 7 bases match TRBD1. With V trimmed by 6 bases and J by 5 bases, 3 bases remained unmatched. The CDR3 loop spans 12 amino acids. Germline V CDR1 and CDR2: SNHLY, FYNNEI. CDR3: CASRGDSYGYTF. CDR3 sequence (DNA): TGTGCCAGCAGGGGGGACAGTTATGGCTACACCTTC.

This clone was seen only once. The V and J genes are TRBV9 and TRBJ1-3; TRBD1 might be the D (5 bases). In germline, CDR1 is SGDLS, CDR2 YYNGEE. The CDR3 length is 15 residues. The germline V and J ends were trimmed by 0 bases and 4 bases, with 11 bases remaining between them. The CDR3 nucleotides read TGTGCCAGCAGCGTAGCTCCAGGGATAGGAAACACCATATATTTT. Protein: CASSVAPGIGNTIYF.

This clone came up a few times. The V gene is TRBV2, the J gene TRBJ1-1; D unresolved. The CDR3 runs 15 residues. Trimming removed 3 bases at V and 1 base at J, with 12 bases between. Looked up from germline, CDR1 is SNHLY and CDR2 is FYNNEI. CDR3 loop: CASSDTGRQNTEAFF. CDR3 in DNA: TGTGCCAGCAGTGACACCGGACGGCAGAACACTGAAGCTTTCTTT.

CDR3 DNA sequence: TGTGCCAGCTCACCACAGTCAGGGGGCAGGGATGGCTACACCTTC. This encodes CASSPQSGGRDGYTF. This chain connects TRBV18 to TRBJ1-2, with 8 bases matching TRBD1. Trimming cost V 1 base and J 6 bases; bases outside gene matches: 7. This CDR3 region has 15 residues. CDR1 KGHSH and CDR2 LQKENI come from the germline V gene.

Regarding this clone: Other DNA sequences within the sample encode an identical CDR3. This chain uses TRBV28 with TRBJ2-7; the D is unclear. This CDR3 has 11 amino acids. With 7 bases removed from V and 2 bases from J, the gap between germline ends came to 6 bases. Germline V gene data show CDR1 as MDHEN and CDR2 as SYDVKM. CDR3: CASTTPYEQYF. The CDR3 bases are TGTGCCAGCACAACCCCCTACGAGCAGTACTTC.

V is TRBV4-1 and J is TRBJ2-1; D may correspond to TRBD1 or TRBD2 (5 bases each). Germline CDR1 reads MGHRA; CDR2 reads YSYEKL. The CDR3 consists of 12 residues. Trimming stripped 6 bases from V and 2 bases from J, with 5 bases between. The CDR3 sequence is CASRGAYNEQFF. The CDR3 DNA reads TGCGCCAGCAGGGGGGCCTACAATGAGCAGTTCTTC.

A few counts support this clone. The chain couples TRBV9 to TRBJ2-2; D is undetermined. Germline V gene data show CDR1 as SGDLS and CDR2 as YYNGEE. The CDR3 contains 15 residues. Trimming shortened V by 0 bases and J by 3 bases, and 9 bases separated the two germline ends. CDR3 bases: TGTGCCAGCAGCGTAGGAAGCTCAGACACCGGGGAGCTGTTTTTT. This codes for CASSVGSSDTGELFF.

This sequence joins TRBV10-3 and TRBJ2-2; no clear D gene. Germline-derived CDR1 and CDR2 are ENHRY and SYGVKD. This CDR3 comprises 15 residues. The V gene lost 8 bases and the J gene lost 1 base, with 14 bases spanning the gap. The CDR3 DNA reads as TGTGCCATCTCAGCTGGGCGGATGAACACCGGGGAGCTGTTTTTT. It translates to CAISAGRMNTGELFF.

V and J are TRBV14 and TRBJ2-3; 13 nucleotides align to TRBD2. From germline, CDR1 is SGHDN and CDR2 FVKESK. The ends lost 4 bases at V and 2 bases at J; junction bases unmatched: 6. The CDR3 sequence is 17 residues long. The DNA for the CDR3 is TGTGCCAGCAGCCGGTGGACTAGCGGGAGACTCACAGATACGCAGTATTTT. Its translation is CASSRWTSGRLTDTQYF.

Comment on this clone: The same CDR3 arises from other DNA sequences in this sample as well. This chain connects TRBV7-9 to TRBJ2-2, with D perhaps matching TRBD2 (6 bases). The germline V gene has CDR1 SEHNR and CDR2 FQNEAQ (reference sequence). The CDR3 sequence is 14 residues long. V was cut by 2 bases and J by 5 bases, with 9 bases left in between. The CDR3 nucleotides read TGTGCCAGCAGCTTACGCGGGAATACCGGGGAGCTGTTTTTT. This gives the protein CASSLRGNTGELFF.

The chain links TRBV9 to TRBJ1-3; D remains ambiguous. The length of the CDR3 is 16 residues. Germline V gives CDR1 SGDLS, CDR2 YYNGEE. V was clipped by 0 bases and J by 3 bases, with 13 bases between them. CDR3 sequence reads: CASSVARAGGGNTIYF. CDR3 nucleotide sequence: TGTGCCAGCAGCGTAGCCCGAGCGGGTGGTGGAAACACCATATATTTT.

On this clone: The identical CDR3 is also encoded by other nucleotide sequences in the sample. The chain joins TRBV5-1 to TRBJ1-1, with a possible D match to TRBD1 (5 bases). The CDR3 has 13 residues. Germline CDR1 and CDR2: SGHRS and YFSETQ. The germline V and J ends were trimmed by 3 bases and 5 bases, with 11 bases remaining between them. CDR3 sequence: CASSSQGGTEAFF. DNA for the CDR3: TGCGCCAGCAGCTCCCAGGGTGGGACTGAAGCTTTCTTT.

The CDR3 region is CASSYGHSYGYTF. The CDR3 nucleotides read TGTGCCAGCAGTTACGGGCATTCCTATGGCTACACCTTC. The chain recombines TRBV6-5 with TRBJ1-2; the D is unclear. Trimming stripped 2 bases from V and 4 bases from J, with 8 bases between. CDR3 length: 13 amino acids. Germline CDR1 reads MNHEY; CDR2 reads SVGAGI.

The chain carries TRBV19 and TRBJ2-2; a possible D gene is TRBD1 (5 bases). CDR3 length: 15 residues. Per the germline V gene, CDR1 is LNHDA and CDR2 is SQIVND (reference sequence). The V end was cut by 8 bases, the J end by 4 bases, with 17 bases between. The CDR3: CASRIKGGATGELFF. The CDR3 coding sequence is TGTGCCAGTCGAATAAAGGGTGGGGCCACCGGGGAGCTGTTTTTT. The full variable domain, rest sourced from reference TRBV19 and TRBJ2-2, is DGGITQSPKYLFRKEGQNVTLSCEQNLNHDAMYWYRQDPGQGLRLIYYSQIVNDFQKGDIAEGYSVSREKKESFPLTVTSAQKNPTAFYLCASRIKGGATGELFFGEGSRLTVL.

The chain carries TRBV5-1 and TRBJ2-1; D might be TRBD1 (5 bases). Trimming shortened V by 0 bases and J by 3 bases, and 7 bases separated the two germline ends. The germline V gene has CDR1 SGHRS and CDR2 YFSETQ. The CDR3 consists of 14 residues. The CDR3 here is CASSLGGFYNEQFF. DNA for the CDR3: TGCGCCAGCAGCTTGGGGGGCTTCTACAATGAGCAGTTCTTC.

V gene TRBV28 combines with J gene TRBJ1-2, with D hard to call. The V and J ends lost 2 bases and 8 bases respectively, with 9 bases between them. There are 12 residues in the CDR3. Germline V gene data show CDR1 as MDHEN and CDR2 as SYDVKM. This CDR3 is CASSLGQVGYTF. The CDR3 nucleotides read TGTGCCAGCAGTTTAGGGCAGGTCGGCTACACCTTC.

The genes are TRBV30 and TRBJ2-2; a possible D gene is TRBD2 (6 bases). In germline, CDR1 is GTSNPN, CDR2 SVGIG (reference sequence). The CDR3 is made up of 14 amino acids. As DNA, the CDR3 is TGTACCATGGAGGGCGGGACTCAAACCGGGGAGCTGTTTTTT. Translating it yields CTMEGGTQTGELFF.

The V call is TRBV18, the J call TRBJ2-5; D unresolved. Germline CDR1 KGHSH, CDR2 LQKENI. CDR3 length equals 12 residues. The V end lost 0 bases, the J end lost 5 bases, and 4 bases lay between the germline ends. CDR3 region: CASSPPDETQYF. As DNA, the CDR3 is TGTGCCAGCTCACCACCGGACGAGACCCAGTACTTC.

CDR3 sequence: CASSGSTENYGYTF. The CDR3 bases are TGTGCCAGCAGCGGGTCGACTGAGAACTATGGCTACACCTTC. The chain employs TRBV7-2 and TRBJ1-2; D is uncertain. Germline V lookup: CDR1 SGHTA, CDR2 FQGNSA. Trimming stripped 5 bases from V and 2 bases from J, with 12 bases between. This CDR3 is built from 14 residues.

V and J are TRBV4-3 and TRBJ2-7, with 8 bases aligning to TRBD2. The CDR3 is made up of 15 amino acids. Germline V lookup: CDR1 LGHNA, CDR2 YSLEER. Germline trimming cut 3 bases from V and 5 bases from J; bases unmatched to any gene: 9. CDR3 coding DNA: TGCGCCAGCAGCCATCAAACCGGGACTAGTCACGAGCAGTACTTC. The encoded protein is CASSHQTGTSHEQYF.

The V and J genes are TRBV29-1 and TRBJ2-5, with a possible D match to TRBD2 (6 bases). Germline V gene lookup returns CDR1 SQVTM and CDR2 ANQGSEA. The CDR3 covers 13 residues. V lost 1 base, J lost 5 bases, and 11 bases lay in between. The CDR3 protein is CSVEVGSGETQYF. CDR3 DNA: TGCAGCGTTGAAGTTGGTAGCGGCGAGACCCAGTACTTC. Combining the CDR3 with reference TRBV29-1 and TRBJ2-5 gives the whole variable domain SAVISQKPSRDICQRGTSLTIQCQVDSQVTMMFWYRQQPGQSLTLIATANQGSEATYESGFVIDKFPISRPNLTFSTLTVSNMSPEDSSIYLCSVEVGSGETQYFGPGTRLLVL.

The gene calls are TRBV7-8 and TRBJ2-5; D is possibly TRBD1 (6 bases). The J call could be wrong; TRBJ2-7 is a better fit for the DNA end. The germline V gene has CDR1 SGHVS and CDR2 FQNEAQ. This CDR3 region has 16 residues. CDR3 amino acids: CASSLLPSRGPYEQYF. The CDR3, as DNA: TGTGCCAGCAGCTTATTGCCCTCCAGGGGTCCCTACGAGCAGTACTTC.

The chain combines TRBV2 with TRBJ2-3; the match to TRBD2 covers 7 bases. Germline V lookup: CDR1 SNHLY, CDR2 FYNNEI. The CDR3 covers 15 residues. The J segment lost 0 bases and the V segment lost 5 bases, leaving 5 bases of the junction unmatched. The CDR3 nucleotides read TGTGCCAGCAGTTTTATAGCGGGCAGCACAGATACGCAGTATTTT. It codes for CASSFIAGSTDTQYF.

This clone was seen more than once but under ten times. The genes are TRBV5-1 and TRBJ2-3; 11 bases line up with TRBD2. This CDR3 spans 17 amino acids. Per the germline V gene, CDR1 is SGHRS and CDR2 is YFSETQ. Trimming removed 4 bases from V and 5 bases from J; junction bases left unmatched: 12. The CDR3 nucleotides read TGCGCCAGCAGCCCGGATGTAGCGGGAGGGCAGGGAGATACGCAGTATTTT. Translated: CASSPDVAGGQGDTQYF.

This chain connects TRBV4-3 to TRBJ2-5, with 10 bases fitting TRBD1. This CDR3 contains 16 residues. V was pared by 2 bases and J by 2 bases, with 5 bases of the junction left unmatched. The germline gives CDR1 LGHNA, CDR2 YSLEER. As DNA, the CDR3 is TGCGCCAGCAGCCAACACGGACAGGGGGTACAAGAGACCCAGTACTTC. Encoded protein: CASSQHGQGVQETQYF.

The CDR3: CASSPPVGSSSYEQYF. The CDR3 region has the DNA TGCGCCAGCAGCCCCCCGGTCGGGTCGAGCTCCTACGAGCAGTACTTC. This rearrangement joins TRBV4-1 to TRBJ2-7; no definite D call. The CDR3 is made up of 16 amino acids. V was clipped by 4 bases and J by 0 bases, with 16 bases between them. CDR1 MGHRA and CDR2 YSYEKL come from the germline V gene.

The genes are TRBV19 and TRBJ2-7, with 12 bases matching TRBD2. The CDR3 totals 17 residues. CDR1 is LNHDA, CDR2 SQIVND, per germline (reference sequence). J gave up 3 bases and V 1 base, and 7 bases lay outside the gene matches. CDR3 in amino acids: CASSIGASGRAHYEQYF. In DNA form, the CDR3 reads TGTGCCAGTAGTATAGGAGCTAGCGGGAGGGCACACTACGAGCAGTACTTC.

The genes are TRBV4-2 and TRBJ1-2; D is uncertain. Germline loops: CDR1 LGHNA, CDR2 YNFKEQ. This CDR3 is built from 12 residues. The V end lost 1 base, the J end lost 5 bases, and 5 bases lay between the germline ends. CDR3 region: CASSQAAYGYTF. The CDR3 DNA is TGTGCCAGCAGCCAAGCAGCTTATGGCTACACCTTC.

The rearrangement uses TRBV28 and TRBJ2-7, with 10 bases that match TRBD2. CDR3 length equals 21 residues. CDR1 is MDHEN, CDR2 SYDVKM, per germline. The V gene end was trimmed by 1 base and the J gene end by 2 bases; junction bases not matched to a gene: 20. The CDR3 DNA sequence: TGTGCCAGCAGTTTATTCAGGTTCCGCCGCGGACTAGCGGAGGTAGCCTACGAGCAGTACTTC. It encodes CASSLFRFRRGLAEVAYEQYF.

This sequence joins TRBV2 and TRBJ2-1; 10 nucleotides align to TRBD2. Germline lookup yields CDR1 SNHLY and CDR2 FYNNEI. The CDR3 has 15 amino acids. After removal of 8 bases from V and 0 bases from J, the junction contained 4 bases not matched to a gene. The CDR3 bases are TGTGCCAGCCTGCCTAGCGGGAGCTCCTACAATGAGCAGTTCTTC. Amino acid sequence: CASLPSGSSYNEQFF.